These 18 T cell receptor beta chains were all obtained from the same sample, sequenced in a study of neurological immune-mediated disorders (dated by TCRdb to between 2018 and 2021). The library was generated by 5' RACE. Sequencing relied on an Illumina HiSeq 2500. TCRdb trimmed public reads at Q25 via fastp, called clones via MiXCR and kept in-frame beta chains. Identical CDR3 protein sequences are pooled into one entry, listed with their most common genes and DNA. This sample has approximately 50,000 distinct CDR3 sequences in its table, and around 3.6% of those were observed once. The top ten constitute around 1.5% of the sample. The specimen sequenced was PBMCs. The receptors were sampled from a man aged 25-45 years with multiple sclerosis.

This clonotype was found many times. The CDR3 region has the DNA TGTGCCAGCCGGGACGCGGATCTCTACGAGCAGTACTTC. Protein product: CASRDADLYEQYF. The chain couples TRBV7-9 to TRBJ2-7; TRBD1 or TRBD2 may be the D gene (5 bases each). V was clipped by 8 bases and J by 3 bases, with 14 bases between them. The CDR3 has 13 amino acids. Germline lookup yields CDR1 SEHNR and CDR2 FQNEAQ (reference sequence).

The table lists this clonotype with many counts. The chain recombines TRBV28 with TRBJ2-7, with D perhaps matching TRBD1 (6 bases). Per the germline V gene, CDR1 is MDHEN and CDR2 is SYDVKM. Trimming removed 2 bases at V and 4 bases at J, with 21 bases between. This CDR3 spans 17 amino acids. The CDR3 DNA reads as TGTGCCAGCAGTTTAGGCCTTGAGAACAGGGAATGGTACGAGCAGTACTTC. This gives the protein CASSLGLENREWYEQYF.

This clonotype has a count of ten or more. This sequence joins TRBV5-1 and TRBJ1-1; TRBD1 matches at 7 bases. The V and J ends lost 4 bases and 3 bases, in that order; junction bases with no gene match: 18. Germline-derived CDR1 and CDR2 are SGHRS and YFSETQ. CDR3 length: 18 amino acids. As DNA, the CDR3 is TGCGCCAGCAGCGCTCTAACAGGGGCTGACCCCTGGGACACTGAAGCTTTCTTT. Translated, it gives CASSALTGADPWDTEAFF.

This clonotype was seen at least ten times. The V and J genes are TRBV9 and TRBJ1-1; D ambiguous. The CDR3 length is 13 residues. V lost 5 bases and J lost 4, with 12 bases in between. Germline V gene sequence: CDR1 SGDLS, CDR2 YYNGEE. Here the CDR3 DNA reads TGTGCCAGCAGTCAACCGGGTGGCACTGAAGCTTTCTTT. This encodes CASSQPGGTEAFF.

This clonotype was seen more than once but under ten times. This chain links TRBV6-1 with TRBJ2-1; D is unresolved. This CDR3 spans 15 amino acids. Per the germline V gene, CDR1 is MNHNS and CDR2 is SASEGT. With 3 bases removed from V and 8 bases from J, the gap between germline ends came to 17 bases. CDR3 region: CASSDPPGPTDEQFF. The CDR3 DNA reads TGTGCCAGCAGTGACCCCCCGGGCCCGACGGATGAGCAGTTCTTC.

The sample holds many counts of this clonotype. V gene TRBV24-1 combines with J gene TRBJ2-1, with a possible D match to TRBD1 (6 bases). Germline V gives CDR1 KGHDR, CDR2 SFDVKD. The ends were cut back, 2 bases at V and 10 bases at J, with 14 bases in the middle. The CDR3 contains 14 residues. As DNA, the CDR3 is TGTGCCACCAGTGATTCCCAGACAGGTTTGGAGCAGTTCTTC. Protein product: CATSDSQTGLEQFF.

This clonotype was observed at least ten times. The genes are TRBV20-1 and TRBJ2-3; D possibly corresponds to TRBD2 (5 bases). CDR3 length: 12 residues. Germline assignment: CDR1 DFQATT and CDR2 SNEGSKA (reference sequence). Trimming pared 4 bases from V and 7 bases from J, leaving 12 bases between. This CDR3 is CSAKLLDHTQYF. Written as DNA, the CDR3 is TGCAGTGCTAAACTACTAGACCATACGCAGTATTTT.

Many counts were recorded for this clonotype. The chain couples TRBV12-3 or TRBV12-4 to TRBJ2-3; 9 nucleotides align to TRBD1. The CDR3 covers 13 residues. Trimming at V came to 5 bases and at J to 8 bases, leaving 5 bases not matched to a gene. CDR3 DNA sequence: TGTGCCAGCAGTACACGACAGGGGGGTACGCAGTATTTT. Amino acids: CASSTRQGGTQYF.

At least ten counts were recorded for this clonotype. V usage is TRBV12-3 or TRBV12-4 and J usage is TRBJ2-1, with D maybe TRBD2 (5 bases). The CDR3 is 13 amino acids. The V end was cut by 6 bases, the J end by 9 bases, with 15 bases between. The CDR3 loop reads CASRLDVGSEQFF. The DNA of the CDR3 is TGTGCCAGCAGACTAGACGTGGGGAGTGAGCAGTTCTTC.

This clonotype appeared many times. The chain employs TRBV5-6 and TRBJ2-7; possibly TRBD1 or TRBD2 for D (5 bases each). The CDR3 extends over 14 amino acids. CDR1 SGHDT and CDR2 YYEEEE come from the germline V gene. The V gene lost 2 bases and the J gene lost 3 bases, with 12 bases spanning the gap. The CDR3 nucleotides read TGTGCCAGCAGCTTTGGGACGCCGGTCTACGAGCAGTACTTC. Translating it yields CASSFGTPVYEQYF.

This clonotype has at least ten counts. This sequence joins TRBV12-3 or TRBV12-4 and TRBJ2-1; D is ambiguous. The CDR3 consists of 15 residues. V gave up 10 bases and J gave up 0 bases, with 16 bases separating them. Here the CDR3 reads CAIELTPSSYNEQFF. In DNA form, the CDR3 reads TGTGCCATCGAACTTACTCCAAGCTCCTACAATGAGCAGTTCTTC.

This clonotype was detected many times. This chain uses TRBV21-1 with TRBJ1-1; TRBD1, the table's D call, was not compared with the DNA. TRBV21-1 is classified as a pseudogene. The CDR3 runs to 19 residues. This CDR3 reads CASSMYDRFRTNPVVGAFF. CDR3 bases: TGTGCCAGCAGCATGTACGACAGATTTCGAACAAACCCCGTGGTGGGTGCTTTCTTT.

This clonotype showed up many times. The chain uses TRBV4-2 and TRBJ1-1; 9 nucleotides agree with TRBD1. Unmatched junction bases numbered 7, after V lost 0 bases and J lost 5 bases. Germline-derived CDR1 and CDR2 are LGHNA and YNFKEQ. The CDR3 has 16 amino acids. The CDR3 nucleotides are TGTGCCAGCAGCCAAGATAGACAGGGGGGGAGTACTGAAGCTTTCTTT. This sequence encodes CASSQDRQGGSTEAFF.

In its sample, this clonotype was seen many times. One end of the junction varies from germline; a read error may be responsible. CDR3 DNA: TGTGCCACCAGCAGAGATATGAGCACCTACGATGTCTTC. This translates into CATSRDMSTYDVF. The V call is TRBV15, the J call TRBJ2-7; D call uncertain. The CDR3 loop spans 13 amino acids. Germline loops: CDR1 LNHNV, CDR2 YYDKDF (reference sequence). The full variable domain, with the rest looked up from reference TRBV15 and TRBJ2-7, is DAMVIQNPRYQVTQFGKPVTLSCSQTLNHNVMYWYQQKSSQAPKLLFHYYDKDFNNEADTPDNFQSRRPNTSFCFLDIRSPGLGDTAMYLCATSRDMSTYDVFGPGTRLTVT.

This clonotype was seen at least ten times. V and J are TRBV20-1 and TRBJ1-2, with TRBD1 identical over 7 bases. J was trimmed by 8 bases and V by 6 bases; bases with no gene match: 6. Germline CDR1 DFQATT, CDR2 SNEGSKA (reference sequence). The CDR3 loop spans 11 amino acids. CDR3 region: CSANRGPGYTF. CDR3 bases: TGCAGTGCAAATAGGGGGCCCGGCTACACCTTC.

This clonotype showed up many times. The V gene is TRBV9, the J gene TRBJ1-6; D ambiguous. Germline V gene sequence: CDR1 SGDLS, CDR2 YYNGEE. Trimming left V 0 bases short and J 5 bases short, with 6 bases between. This CDR3 is built from 14 residues. CDR3 sequence (DNA): TGTGCCAGCAGCGTAGGAGGAGATAATTCACCCCTCCACTTT. Translating it yields CASSVGGDNSPLHF.

The sample holds many counts of this clonotype. V is TRBV5-1 and J is TRBJ2-5; no firm D call. V lost 1 base to trimming and J lost 2 bases, with 6 bases between them. The CDR3 length is 13 residues. Germline CDR1 SGHRS, CDR2 YFSETQ. Written as DNA, the CDR3 is TGCGCCAGCAGCTTGCCAGTTCAAGAGACCCAGTACTTC. It specifies CASSLPVQETQYF.

Points on this clonotype: This clone may be a read error of a much larger clone one base away. V usage is TRBV7-6 and J usage is TRBJ2-7, with a weak D call TRBD1 (6 bases). V lost 2 bases and J 8 bases, leaving 19 bases between the germline ends. Germline CDR1 reads SGHVS; CDR2 reads FNYEAQ. CDR3 length equals 15 residues. In nucleotides, the CDR3 is TGTGCCAGCAGCTTATCTAGGACAGATACACCAAAGCAGTACTTC. Its protein product is CASSLSRTDTPKQYF.